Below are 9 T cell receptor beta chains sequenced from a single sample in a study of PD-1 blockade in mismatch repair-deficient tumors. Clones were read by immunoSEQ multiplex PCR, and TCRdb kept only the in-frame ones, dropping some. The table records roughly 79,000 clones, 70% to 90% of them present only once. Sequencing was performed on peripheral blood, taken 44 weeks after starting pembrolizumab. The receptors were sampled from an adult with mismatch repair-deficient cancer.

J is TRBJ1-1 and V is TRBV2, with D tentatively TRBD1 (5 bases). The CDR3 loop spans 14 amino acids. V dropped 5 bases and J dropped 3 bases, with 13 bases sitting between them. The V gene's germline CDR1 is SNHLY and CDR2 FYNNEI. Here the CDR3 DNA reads TGTGCCAGCAGTTCTTCCGGGGGGGACACTGAAGCTTTCTTT. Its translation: CASSSSGGDTEAFF.

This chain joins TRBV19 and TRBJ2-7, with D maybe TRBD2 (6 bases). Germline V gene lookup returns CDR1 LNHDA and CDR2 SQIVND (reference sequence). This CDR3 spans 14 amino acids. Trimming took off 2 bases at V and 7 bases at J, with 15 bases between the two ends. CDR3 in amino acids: CASSILAPSDEQYF. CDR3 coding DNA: TGTGCCAGTAGTATACTAGCGCCGTCTGATGAGCAGTACTTC.

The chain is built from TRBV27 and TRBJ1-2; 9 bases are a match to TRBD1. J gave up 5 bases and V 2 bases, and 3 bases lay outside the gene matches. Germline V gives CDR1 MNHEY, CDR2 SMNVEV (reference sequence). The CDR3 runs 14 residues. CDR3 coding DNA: TGTGCCAGCAGTTTAGACAGGGGGAAGTATGGCTACACCTTC. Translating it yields CASSLDRGKYGYTF.

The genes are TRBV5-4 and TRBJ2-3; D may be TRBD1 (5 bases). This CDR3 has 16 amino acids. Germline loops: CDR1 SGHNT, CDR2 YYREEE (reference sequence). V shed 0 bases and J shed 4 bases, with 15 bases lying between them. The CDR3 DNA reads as TGTGCCAGCAGCTTGGGGGGCAGGGCGAGCTCAGATACGCAGTATTTT. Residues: CASSLGGRASSDTQYF.

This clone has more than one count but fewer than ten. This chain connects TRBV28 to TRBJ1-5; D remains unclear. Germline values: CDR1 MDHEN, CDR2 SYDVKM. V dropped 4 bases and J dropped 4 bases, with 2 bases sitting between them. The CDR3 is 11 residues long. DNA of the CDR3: TGTGCCAGCAGTTATAATCAGCCCCAGCATTTT. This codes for CASSYNQPQHF.

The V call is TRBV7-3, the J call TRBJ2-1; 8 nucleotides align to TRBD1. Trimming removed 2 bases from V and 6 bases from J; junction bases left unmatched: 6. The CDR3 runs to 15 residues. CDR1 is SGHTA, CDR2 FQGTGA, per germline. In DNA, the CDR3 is TGTGCCAGCAGCTTACAGACAGGGGTAGGCAATGAGCAGTTCTTC. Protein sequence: CASSLQTGVGNEQFF. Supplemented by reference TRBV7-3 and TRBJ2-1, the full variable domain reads GAGVSQTPSNKVTEKGKYVELRCDPISGHTALYWYRQSLGQGPEFLIYFQGTGAADDSGLPNDRFFAVRPEGSVSTLKIQRTERGDSAVYLCASSLQTGVGNEQFFGPGTRLTVL.

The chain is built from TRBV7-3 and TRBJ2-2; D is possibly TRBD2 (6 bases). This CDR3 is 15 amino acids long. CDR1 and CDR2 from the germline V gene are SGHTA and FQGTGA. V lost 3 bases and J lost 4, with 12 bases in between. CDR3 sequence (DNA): TGTGCCAGCAGCTTGGAGGGTGGATCCACCGGGGAGCTGTTTTTT. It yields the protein CASSLEGGSTGELFF.

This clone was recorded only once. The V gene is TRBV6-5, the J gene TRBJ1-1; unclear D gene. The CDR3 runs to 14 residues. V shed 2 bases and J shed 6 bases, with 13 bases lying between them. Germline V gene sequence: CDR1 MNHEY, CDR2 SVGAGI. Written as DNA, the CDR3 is TGTGCCAGCAGTTACGGACGGAACATCGCTGAAGCTTTCTTT. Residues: CASSYGRNIAEAFF.

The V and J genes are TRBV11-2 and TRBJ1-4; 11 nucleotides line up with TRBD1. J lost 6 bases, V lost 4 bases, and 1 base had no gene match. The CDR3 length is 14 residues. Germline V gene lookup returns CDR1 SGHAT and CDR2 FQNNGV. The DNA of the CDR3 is TGTGCCAGCAGCTGGACAGGGGGCTATGAAAAACTGTTTTTT. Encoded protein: CASSWTGGYEKLFF.